The subject of this entry is one T cell receptor (beta chain). The antigen is not known. These data originate in a study of T-cell memory formation after mild COVID-19. Study conclusions and caveats: The study detected some responding clones in pre-infection memory, suggesting cross-reactive memory joined. Shrinking CD4+ clones resided mostly in CM and EM, and CD8+ ones in EMRA.

TCRdb reprocessed the 5' RACE reads via MiXCR and lists one record per CDR3 protein. The profile shows over 400,000 distinct CDR3 sequences, about a quarter of them singletons. The CDR3 extends over 14 amino acids. V dropped 1 base and J dropped 8 bases, with 14 bases sitting between them. Per germline, CDR1 SGHTA and CDR2 FQGNSA. The source of this sequence is an adult woman who had mild COVID-19 (a few samples of this study predate the infection). Cell type and time point are not known. Sequencing was performed on PBMCs or a T cell subset sorted from them (not recorded which). V is TRBV7-2 and J is TRBJ1-2; no reliable D call. CDR3 region: CASSLVATSDGYTF. CDR3 DNA: TGTGCCAGCAGCTTAGTTGCTACGTCCGACGGCTACACCTTC.